A single sample is the source of the 12 T cell receptor beta chains below, sequenced in a study of spatial heterogeneity in lung cancer. TCRdb re-derived calls from the 5' RACE reads in MiXCR, one entry per CDR3 protein. The sample shows just over 70,000 distinct CDR3 sequences, approximately 9% of them seen only once. The time point was: blood at routine non-recurrence follow-up after resection. The sample here was PBMCs, taken at follow-up. Receptors were obtained from a female donor with early-stage non-small cell lung cancer.

The V call is TRBV15, the J call TRBJ2-1; weak D call: TRBD1 (5 bases). In germline, CDR1 is LNHNV, CDR2 YYDKDF (reference sequence). V was trimmed by 1 base and J by 1 base, leaving 5 bases between them. The CDR3 extends over 14 amino acids. CDR3 nucleotide sequence: TGTGCCACCAGCAGAGGACAGTCCTACAATGAGCAGTTCTTC. Amino acids: CATSRGQSYNEQFF.

This clonotype was recorded at least ten times. The V call is TRBV28, the J call TRBJ1-3; no definite D call. V dropped 6 bases and J dropped 5 bases, with 14 bases sitting between them. Germline-derived CDR1 and CDR2 are MDHEN and SYDVKM. There are 14 residues in the CDR3. In DNA form, the CDR3 reads TGTGCCAGCAGAGAGCGGCTCGCGAGAAACACCATATATTTT. Protein sequence: CASRERLARNTIYF.

V is TRBV20-1 and J is TRBJ2-3, with TRBD2 matching 10 bases. V shed 5 bases, J shed 1 base, and the junction held 3 bases outside the gene matches. The length of the CDR3 is 14 residues. CDR1 and CDR2 from the germline V gene are DFQATT and SNEGSKA (reference sequence). The CDR3 reads CSASGTSGTDTQYF. For the CDR3, the DNA is TGCAGTGCTTCCGGGACTAGCGGCACAGATACGCAGTATTTT.

This clonotype was observed at least ten times. The chain is built from TRBV6-5 and TRBJ2-3, with D possibly called TRBD1 or TRBD2 (6 bases each). Germline V gene sequence: CDR1 MNHEY, CDR2 SVGAGI. This CDR3 is built from 13 residues. The V gene lost 8 bases and the J gene lost 2 bases, with 11 bases spanning the gap. CDR3 sequence reads: CASQGGSTDTQYF. The DNA for the CDR3 is TGTGCCAGCCAAGGGGGGTCCACAGATACGCAGTATTTT.

This clonotype was seen at least ten times. The chain couples TRBV28 to TRBJ2-1; D remains unclear. The V gene lost 2 bases and the J gene lost 5 bases, with 19 bases spanning the gap. The CDR3 has 17 residues. The V gene's germline CDR1 is MDHEN and CDR2 SYDVKM. CDR3 sequence: CASSLPSRSTSHNEQFF. CDR3 DNA: TGTGCCAGCAGTTTACCCTCCAGGTCGACGTCCCACAATGAGCAGTTCTTC.

CDR3 nucleotides: TGTGCATCCTCGGACAGGGGAGAGAACACTGAAGCTTTCTTT. This sequence encodes CASSDRGENTEAFF. The chain couples TRBV7-9 to TRBJ1-1, with TRBD1 matching over 9 bases. CDR3 length: 14 amino acids. CDR1 and CDR2 (germline): SEHNR, FQNEAQ (reference sequence).

Only a few counts were recorded for this clonotype. This chain joins TRBV11-1 and TRBJ1-1, with 9 bases lining up with TRBD1. Germline CDR1 SGHAT, CDR2 FQDESV (reference sequence). After removal of 5 bases from V and 3 bases from J, the junction contained 7 bases not matched to a gene. This CDR3 has 15 amino acids. CDR3 region: CASSQQGARYTEAFF. DNA for the CDR3: TGTGCCAGCAGCCAACAGGGGGCGCGGTACACTGAAGCTTTCTTT.

Ten or more counts support this clonotype. CDR3 sequence (DNA): TGTGCCATCAGTGAGTCCCAAGCGGGCGGTATCTACGAGCAGTACTTC. It is translated as CAISESQAGGIYEQYF. This chain uses TRBV10-3 with TRBJ2-7, with a weak D call TRBD2 (6 bases). V was trimmed by 0 bases and J by 3 bases, leaving 15 bases between them. The length of the CDR3 is 16 residues. Germline V gives CDR1 ENHRY, CDR2 SYGVKD.

At least ten counts were recorded for this clonotype. The chain employs TRBV3-1 and TRBJ2-5; 9 nucleotides agree with TRBD2. The germline V gene has CDR1 LGHDT and CDR2 YNNKEL (reference sequence). V shed 0 bases, J shed 2 bases, and the junction held 10 bases outside the gene matches. CDR3 length equals 18 residues. The CDR3 is CASSQDPTGLAGQETQYF. CDR3 in DNA: TGTGCCAGCAGCCAAGATCCGACGGGACTAGCCGGTCAAGAGACCCAGTACTTC.

The CDR3 sequence is CASSEDRAYNEQFF. As DNA, the CDR3 is TGTGCCAGCAGTGAGGACAGGGCCTACAATGAGCAGTTCTTC. The chain uses TRBV2 and TRBJ2-1; 8 bases agree with TRBD1. This CDR3 has 14 amino acids. Germline-derived CDR1 and CDR2 are SNHLY and FYNNEI. The J segment lost 2 bases and the V segment lost 3 bases, leaving 0 bases of the junction unmatched.

This clonotype was counted at least ten times. V gene TRBV29-1 combines with J gene TRBJ2-7; no reliable D call. The CDR3 length is 13 residues. CDR1 is SQVTM and CDR2 is ANQGSEA in the germline V gene. V lost 6 bases and J 4 bases, leaving 16 bases between the germline ends. The DNA of the CDR3 is TGCAGCGTCGTAGATCCCTCAAGGTACGAGCAGTACTTC. It specifies CSVVDPSRYEQYF.

This clonotype was seen a few times. The chain links TRBV20-1 to TRBJ1-5; TRBD1 aligns across 8 bases. Looked up from germline, CDR1 is DFQATT and CDR2 is SNEGSKA (reference sequence). With 7 bases clipped from V and 7 bases from J, the junction kept 6 bases outside the gene matches. This CDR3 comprises 12 residues. Written as DNA, the CDR3 is TGCAGTGTCAGGGGGCAGGGGCAGCCCCAGCATTTT. Translating it yields CSVRGQGQPQHF.